This TCR beta chain was sequenced in a study of T cells expressing NK-cell markers. Study overall: Sorted CD3+CD56+NKG2C+, CD3+CD56+NKG2C- and CD3+CD56-NKG2C+ T cells provided the TCR beta repertoires. The study sequenced eight donors, seven HCMV-seropositive and one seronegative. Study results and caveats: The share of CD8+ T cells held by dominant NKG2C+ clonotypes was 1.0-7.0% in about six donors. In a handful of donors, dominant clonotypes made up roughly 28.3-65% of CD3+CD56-NKG2C+ cells.

TCRdb re-called the 5' RACE reads; one entry per CDR3 protein, DNA not given. The sample totals 550,000 to 600,000 distinct CDR3 sequences. Turning to this clonotype: What it binds is unknown.

Germline CDR1 reads DFQATT; CDR2 reads SNEGSKA (reference sequence). The CDR3 has 14 amino acids. The chain combines TRBV20-1 with TRBJ2-3; TCRdb's D call of TRBD2 is untestable without DNA. Material for sequencing was blood T cells: a sorted CD56 or NKG2C T cell subset, CD4+ or CD8+ T cells, or bulk PBMC T cells (not recorded which). The sequence came from a man between 18 and 29 years old in good health. The CDR3 sequence is CSASFSGRSDTQYF.